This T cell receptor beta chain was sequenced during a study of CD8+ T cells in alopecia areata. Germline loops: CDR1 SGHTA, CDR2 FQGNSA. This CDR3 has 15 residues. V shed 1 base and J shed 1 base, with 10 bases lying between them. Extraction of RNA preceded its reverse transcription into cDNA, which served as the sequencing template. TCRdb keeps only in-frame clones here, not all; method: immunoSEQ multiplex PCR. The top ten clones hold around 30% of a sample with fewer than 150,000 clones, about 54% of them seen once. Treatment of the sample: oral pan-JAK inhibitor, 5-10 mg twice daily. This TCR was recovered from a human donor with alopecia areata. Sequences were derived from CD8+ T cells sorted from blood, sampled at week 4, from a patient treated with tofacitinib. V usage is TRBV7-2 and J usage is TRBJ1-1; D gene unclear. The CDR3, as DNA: TGTGCCAGCAGCTTAGAGACTCTCGGGAACACTGAAGCTTTCTTT. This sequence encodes CASSLETLGNTEAFF.